The rows below give T cell receptor beta chains drawn from one sample of a study of identical twins. TCRdb reanalysed the 5' RACE reads using MiXCR and keeps one entry per CDR3 protein. The sample holds about 250,000 distinct CDR3 sequences, around 7.6% seen once. A further study also used this sample, focusing on yellow fever vaccine responses in identical twins.

Sequencing was carried out using CD8+ T cells sorted from blood. The origin of the receptors is a woman under 30 in good health. Both conserved end residues are part of each CDR3. D genes are given only for firm matches. Size tells how often a clone was seen (once, few, many) or the class of an expanded clone, and some rows leave it out.

j_call	clone_size	v_call	d_call	cdr3_nt	cdr3_aa
TRBJ1-6	few	TRBV12-3/TRBV12-4	.	TGTGCCAGCAGTAAAAACAATTCACCCCTCCACTTT	CASSKNNSPLHF
TRBJ2-1	many	TRBV12-3/TRBV12-4	.	TGTGCCAGCAGGTCGGGCCCCGAGCAGTTCTTC	CASRSGPEQFF
TRBJ2-7	.	TRBV28	.	TGTGCCAGCAGTTTATCAGCAGGGGGGAACGAGCAGTACTTC	CASSLSAGGNEQYF
TRBJ2-3	.	TRBV2	.	TGTGCCAGCAGTGAGCTACGGAGCACAGATACGCAGTATTTT	CASSELRSTDTQYF
TRBJ2-7	many	TRBV12-3/TRBV12-4	.	TGTGCCAGCACCCCAGGGGGGCCAGGCGAGCAGTACTTC	CASTPGGPGEQYF
TRBJ2-2	few	TRBV11-2	.	TGTGCCAGCAGCCCTCAAGGGGTGGAGCTGTTTTTT	CASSPQGVELFF
TRBJ2-7	.	TRBV20-1	TRBD1	TGCAGTGCTAGAGATCTCAGGGACAGGGTGGTCAGTAACTACGAGCAGTACTTC	CSARDLRDRVVSNYEQYF
TRBJ1-4	many	TRBV12-3/TRBV12-4	TRBD1	TGTGCCAGCAGTCACGGACAGGGGCTATATGAAAAACTGTTTTTT	CASSHGQGLYEKLFF
TRBJ2-3	few	TRBV24-1	.	TGTGCCACCAGTGATCCGAGAACAGATACGCAGTATTTT	CATSDPRTDTQYF
TRBJ1-5	few	TRBV7-6	.	TGTGCCAGCAGCCCCGCCAGGGATTCGGGGGCCTATAGCAATCAGCCCCAGCATTTT	CASSPARDSGAYSNQPQHF
TRBJ2-1	.	TRBV4-1	.	TGCGCCAGCAGCCAAGATTCGTTGAGGTTCCATGAGCAGTTCTTC	CASSQDSLRFHEQFF
TRBJ2-7	.	TRBV6-5	.	TGTGCCAGCAGTTATTTTGGGGGCTCCTACGAGCAGTACTTC	CASSYFGGSYEQYF
TRBJ2-3	.	TRBV10-2	.	TGCGCCAGCAGAGGCGGGCCTCGAGATACGCAGTATTTT	CASRGGPRDTQYF
TRBJ2-7	many	TRBV27	.	TGTGCCAGCAGTGGCCGCCAGGGTACCTACGAGCAGTACTTC	CASSGRQGTYEQYF
TRBJ1-6	many	TRBV11-2	TRBD1	TGTGCCAGCAGCTTACCCCCGACGGGACAGGGAATATGGTCACCCCTCCACTTT	CASSLPPTGQGIWSPLHF
TRBJ1-6	few	TRBV5-5	.	TGTGCCAGCAGCTTGGCCGGGGCAGGGGTTTCACCCCTCCACTTT	CASSLAGAGVSPLHF
TRBJ2-7	few	TRBV18	TRBD2	TGTGCCAGCTCACCACCGCTCAGCGGGAGGTTTTCCCACGAGCAGTACTTC	CASSPPLSGRFSHEQYF
TRBJ2-7	many	TRBV7-8	TRBD2	TGTGCCAGCAGTGGTGAGAGCGGGAGCTCGAGGGAGCAGTACTTC	CASSGESGSSREQYF
TRBJ2-7	once	TRBV6-1	.	TGTGCCAGCAGTGAATCCCTGGACGAGCAGTACTTC	CASSESLDEQYF
TRBJ1-1	many	TRBV5-1	.	TGCGCCAGCAGGACAGGAGTGAAAGCTTTCTTT	CASRTGVKAFF
TRBJ2-7	.	TRBV6-1	TRBD2	TGTGCCAGCAGCCCCGTCGATAGCGGGGGTGCCTCCTACGAGCAGTACTTC	CASSPVDSGGASYEQYF
TRBJ1-1	.	TRBV20-1	.	TGCAGTGCTAGAGAGAAGGGGACGAACACTGAAGCTTTCTTT	CSAREKGTNTEAFF
TRBJ2-2	.	TRBV20-1	TRBD2	TGCAGTGCTAGATCCAGCGGGGGAACGAACACCGGGGAGCTGTTTTTT	CSARSSGGTNTGELFF
TRBJ2-5	many	TRBV7-9	TRBD2	TGTGCCAGCAGCCAGGCGGGGGACCAAGAGACCCAGTACTTC	CASSQAGDQETQYF
TRBJ2-7	few	TRBV6-1	.	TGTGCCAGCAGTCCCGGACAGCCGAGCTCCTACGAGCAGTACTTC	CASSPGQPSSYEQYF
TRBJ1-1	.	TRBV7-8	TRBD1	TGTGCCAGCAGCCAGGGGGCCCCTGAAGCTTTCTTT	CASSQGAPEAFF
TRBJ2-1	many	TRBV15	TRBD2	TGTGCCACCAGCAGTCCCCCGGGACTAGCGCCCTCGGTCGCCTACAATGAGCAGTTCTTC	CATSSPPGLAPSVAYNEQFF
TRBJ1-2	few	TRBV27	.	TGTGCCAGCAGTTTTTCACCAGCTAACTATGGCTACACCTTC	CASSFSPANYGYTF
TRBJ1-5	many	TRBV28	TRBD1	TGTGCCAGCAGTACCCAGGGGGAGCCCCAGCATTTT	CASSTQGEPQHF
TRBJ1-1	few	TRBV27	.	TGTGCCAGCAGTTTAGGCGATAGGGGCGCTGAAGCTTTCTTT	CASSLGDRGAEAFF
TRBJ2-7	.	TRBV7-6	TRBD2	TGTGCCAGCAGCTTACGGGGGGTAGGGGCCCCCCGGGACGAGCAGTACTTC	CASSLRGVGAPRDEQYF
TRBJ2-5	.	TRBV3-1	.	TGTGCCAGCAGCCAGGACCCGAGGTGGGGGCAAGAGACCCAGTACTTC	CASSQDPRWGQETQYF
TRBJ2-2	.	TRBV15	.	TGTGCCACCAGCAGAGACAGGCCACCGGGGAGCGGGGAGCTGTTTTTT	CATSRDRPPGSGELFF
TRBJ2-1	many	TRBV2	.	TGTGCCAGCAGTGAAACGACCGACTATTTCGGGTATGAGCAGTTCTTC	CASSETTDYFGYEQFF
TRBJ1-2	.	TRBV15	.	TGTGCCACCAGCAGAGATTCGGCGGAAGGGACTACAAACTATGGCTACACCTTC	CATSRDSAEGTTNYGYTF
TRBJ2-1	.	TRBV7-9	.	TGTGCCAGCAGCACGAAAACAAATGAGCAGTTCTTC	CASSTKTNEQFF
TRBJ2-1	few	TRBV11-2	TRBD2	TGTGCCAGCAGCTTTAGCGGGAGGGCCTTGTACAATGAGCAGTTCTTC	CASSFSGRALYNEQFF
TRBJ2-4	few	TRBV4-1	.	TGCGCCAGCAGCCAAGGCCTAGGGAAAAACATTCAGTACTTC	CASSQGLGKNIQYF
TRBJ2-2	few	TRBV6-1	TRBD1	TGTGCCAGCAGGACGGGACAGGGGGAGAAGTACGGGGAGCTGTTTTTT	CASRTGQGEKYGELFF
TRBJ2-3	few	TRBV6-1	.	TGTGCCAGCAGTAGGGGGGAGGGGGCAGATACGCAGTATTTT	CASSRGEGADTQYF
TRBJ2-7	many	TRBV5-1	TRBD2	TGCGCCAGCAGCTTTTCTAGCGGTGACTACGAGCAGTACTTC	CASSFSSGDYEQYF
TRBJ2-2	.	TRBV20-1	.	TGCAGTGCTAGAGACGTGGGGTCTATCACCGGGGAGCTGTTTTTT	CSARDVGSITGELFF
TRBJ1-1	.	TRBV4-1	.	TGCGCCAGCAGCCAAGGCCCATACAGGGCTGTCGACACTGAAGCTTTCTTT	CASSQGPYRAVDTEAFF
TRBJ1-2	.	TRBV2	TRBD1	TGTGCCAGCAGGGAGGGACAGAACTATGGCTACACCTTC	CASREGQNYGYTF
TRBJ2-1	many	TRBV4-1	.	TGCGCCAGCAGCCCGAGGAGTGGAAACAATGAGCAGTTCTTC	CASSPRSGNNEQFF
TRBJ2-7	.	TRBV7-8	.	TGTGCCAGCAGCTTAGATTCATCACCCTACGAGCAGTACTTC	CASSLDSSPYEQYF
TRBJ1-1	many	TRBV9	TRBD1	TGTGCCAGCAGCCAGGGGGGGGACATGAACACTGAAGCTTTCTTT	CASSQGGDMNTEAFF
TRBJ2-1	.	TRBV12-5	.	TGTGCTAGTGGTCACTGGGGCAATGAGCAGTTCTTC	CASGHWGNEQFF
TRBJ2-1	many	TRBV7-9	TRBD1	TGTGCCAGCAGCCCCCCCGGGACAGGGGTCCCTGAGCAGTTCTTC	CASSPPGTGVPEQFF
TRBJ1-1	many	TRBV2	.	TGTGCCAGCAGTCGATATCAGGGGACCCTTGAAGCTTTCTTT	CASSRYQGTLEAFF
TRBJ2-7	few	TRBV29-1	TRBD2	TGCAGCGTTGGACACGGGGGGGTAGACAGCTACGAGCAGTACTTC	CSVGHGGVDSYEQYF
TRBJ2-7	.	TRBV20-1	TRBD1	TGCAGTGCTACCCCGACAGGGAACTACGAGCAGTACTTC	CSATPTGNYEQYF
TRBJ2-3	.	TRBV7-9	.	TGTGCCAGCAGCTTCATCGGGGAAGTGGATACGCAGTATTTT	CASSFIGEVDTQYF
TRBJ1-1	many	TRBV10-2	TRBD1	TGCGCCAGCAACGGACAGGGGGCATTTGGCACTGAAGCTTTCTTT	CASNGQGAFGTEAFF
TRBJ2-3	many	TRBV9	.	TGTGCCAGCAGCGCCCCCCACGTAGGGGTGGGCCCAGATACGCAGTATTTT	CASSAPHVGVGPDTQYF
TRBJ2-7	.	TRBV5-4	.	TGTGCCAGCAGCCGGGGAGCTCGTGAGCAGTACTTC	CASSRGAREQYF